Listed here is a single TCR beta chain. CDR1 is LNHDA, CDR2 SQIVND, per germline (reference sequence). V trimming: 5 bases; J trimming: 4 bases; junction bases outside the gene matches: 4. CDR3 size: 13 residues. Generated by immunoSEQ multiplex PCR, the TCRdb table keeps only in-frame clones and is missing some. The sample includes 80,000 to 100,000 clones, about 74% of them seen just once. This record belongs to a study of blood T cell repertoires in COVID-19. Study-level information: Spain, Italy and the United States supplied samples that represented acute and convalescent COVID-19. Sources were T cells, B-cell-depleted T cells, or PBMCs; the material itself was cDNA or gDNA.

Sample: peripheral blood. This receptor was identified in a man between 65 and 85 years old with COVID-19, enrolled during active disease. V is TRBV19 and J is TRBJ1-1; TRBD1 agrees at 7 bases. CDR3 in DNA: TGTGCCAGTAGTTTGACAGGGATCACTGAAGCTTTCTTT. Amino acid sequence: CASSLTGITEAFF.